Each of the 15 T cell receptor beta chains below was sequenced from the same sample in a study of identical twins. In TCRdb, the 5' RACE reads were re-called with MiXCR into one record per CDR3 protein. The sample lists hundreds of thousands of distinct CDR3 sequences; 7.1% were seen once. These sequences were also reported in another study, on yellow fever vaccine responses in identical twins.

The sequenced sample was PBMCs. These receptors all stem from a woman aged 18-30 years in good health.

This clonotype has a count of ten or more. The chain is built from TRBV12-3 or TRBV12-4 and TRBJ2-7, with unresolved D. V lost 1 base and J 4 bases, leaving 8 bases between the germline ends. This CDR3 has 13 amino acids. CDR3 sequence: CASSLGFSYEQYV. CDR3 coding DNA: TGTGCCAGCAGTTTAGGGTTCTCTTACGAGCAGTACGTC.

This clonotype was found a few times. The chain carries TRBV15 and TRBJ1-2, with TRBD1 matching 9 bases. The length of the CDR3 is 18 residues. The germline V gene encodes CDR1 LNHNV and CDR2 YYDKDF (reference sequence). V was pared by 0 bases and J by 8 bases, with 16 bases of the junction left unmatched. CDR3 sequence: CATSRDNSGQGNRMGYTF. The CDR3 region has the DNA TGTGCCACCAGCAGAGACAATTCCGGACAGGGGAATCGGATGGGCTACACCTTC. Full variable domain (outside the CDR3, taken from reference TRBV15 and TRBJ1-2): DAMVIQNPRYQVTQFGKPVTLSCSQTLNHNVMYWYQQKSSQAPKLLFHYYDKDFNNEADTPDNFQSRRPNTSFCFLDIRSPGLGDTAMYLCATSRDNSGQGNRMGYTFGSGTRLTVV.

The chain links TRBV6-5 to TRBJ2-2; no reliable D call. Germline lookup yields CDR1 MNHEY and CDR2 SVGAGI. The V and J ends lost 6 bases and 0 bases respectively, with 14 bases between them. The CDR3 length is 16 residues. The CDR3 loop is CASSSQSTTNTGELFF. The DNA of the CDR3 is TGTGCCAGCAGCTCTCAGAGTACCACGAACACCGGGGAGCTGTTTTTT.

This clonotype has ten or more counts. The V call is TRBV7-4, the J call TRBJ2-1; TRBD2 is a possible D gene (5 bases). The CDR3 has 18 amino acids. CDR1 SGHVT and CDR2 SQSDAQ come from the germline V gene. V was cut by 1 base and J by 9 bases, with 25 bases left in between. CDR3 coding DNA: TGTGCCAGCAGCTTAGAGGCCCGCTACCGGGGTGTTGCCCTTGAGCAGTTCTTC. Residues: CASSLEARYRGVALEQFF.

The table lists this clonotype with many counts. The V and J genes are TRBV12-3 or TRBV12-4 and TRBJ2-5, with D unresolved. V was trimmed by 5 bases and J by 5 bases, leaving 6 bases between them. The length of the CDR3 is 11 residues. Here the CDR3 reads CASSKSETQYF. The CDR3 nucleotides read TGTGCCAGCAGTAAAAGTGAGACCCAGTACTTC.

The table lists this clonotype with a few counts. V gene TRBV11-2 combines with J gene TRBJ2-3; D gene ambiguous. In germline, CDR1 is SGHAT, CDR2 FQNNGV. The CDR3 covers 13 residues. V lost 5 bases, J lost 2 bases, and 8 bases lay in between. The CDR3 protein is CASSPTLTDTQYF. The CDR3 DNA sequence: TGTGCCAGCAGCCCCACCCTCACAGATACGCAGTATTTT.

In its sample, this clonotype was seen a few times. V and J are TRBV9 and TRBJ2-7, with D unclear. V was cut by 0 bases and J by 2 bases, with 6 bases left in between. From germline, CDR1 is SGDLS and CDR2 YYNGEE. The CDR3 extends over 13 amino acids. The CDR3 here is CASSVEEAYEQYV. In nucleotides, the CDR3 is TGTGCCAGCAGCGTAGAAGAGGCCTACGAGCAGTACGTC.

This clonotype occurred many times. The V and J genes are TRBV24-1 and TRBJ1-5; TRBD1 aligns across 7 bases. The CDR3 covers 15 residues. V lost 4 bases to trimming and J lost 4 bases; unmatched junction nucleotides: 6. CDR1 is KGHDR and CDR2 is SFDVKD in the germline V gene. The CDR3 DNA reads TGTGCCACCAGTGAGACCTCAGGGGGAAATCAGCCCCAGCATTTT. Translated, it gives CATSETSGGNQPQHF.

This clonotype has more than one count but fewer than ten. J is TRBJ1-1 and V is TRBV7-9; TRBD1 might be the D (6 bases). V was clipped by 2 bases and J by 8 bases, with 15 bases between them. Germline CDR1 SEHNR, CDR2 FQNEAQ (reference sequence). The CDR3 is 14 residues long. CDR3 DNA: TGTGCCAGCAGCTTATTAATTCCGGGACAAGAAGCTTTCTTT. Protein: CASSLLIPGQEAFF.

The chain uses TRBV27 and TRBJ1-2, with TRBD1 identical over 12 bases. CDR3 length: 16 residues. V was pared by 0 bases and J by 3 bases, with 2 bases of the junction left unmatched. Germline V gene sequence: CDR1 MNHEY, CDR2 SMNVEV (reference sequence). CDR3 sequence: CASSLSGQGAYYGYTF. CDR3 in DNA: TGTGCCAGCAGTTTATCGGGACAGGGGGCGTACTATGGCTACACCTTC.

This clonotype was counted a few times. The chain combines TRBV5-5 with TRBJ2-5; 8 bases align to TRBD2. V lost 3 bases to trimming and J lost 5 bases; unmatched junction nucleotides: 6. Germline V gene data show CDR1 as SGHKS and CDR2 as YYEKEE (reference sequence). The CDR3 loop spans 14 amino acids. In DNA form, the CDR3 reads TGTGCCAGCAGCTCAGGGACTAGTGTGGAGACCCAGTACTTC. Protein product: CASSSGTSVETQYF.

Many counts were recorded for this clonotype. This chain uses TRBV12-3 or TRBV12-4 with TRBJ2-5; 7 positions match TRBD1. The CDR3 runs to 14 residues. With V trimmed by 2 bases and J by 1 base, 1 base remained unmatched. CDR3 DNA sequence: TGTGCCAGCAGTTTAAGACAGGGCCAAGAGACCCAGTACTTC. It encodes CASSLRQGQETQYF.

This clonotype was observed at least ten times. DNA of the CDR3: TGCAGTGCTAGAGATATGGAGAGAGAACAGGGGGAAGTGTCACCCCTCCACTTT. The encoded protein is CSARDMEREQGEVSPLHF. J is TRBJ1-6 and V is TRBV20-1; TRBD1 aligns across 8 bases. Trimming removed 0 bases from V and 10 bases from J; junction bases left unmatched: 17. Germline V gene lookup returns CDR1 DFQATT and CDR2 SNEGSKA (reference sequence). The CDR3 is 18 amino acids.

This clonotype was recorded many times. This chain links TRBV11-2 with TRBJ2-5; possibly TRBD1 or TRBD2 for D (5 bases each). Germline V gene data show CDR1 as SGHAT and CDR2 as FQNNGV. Trimming took off 5 bases at V and 5 bases at J, with 21 bases between the two ends. CDR3 length: 16 residues. This chain's CDR3 is CASSPPGLIEGETQYF. In DNA form, the CDR3 reads TGTGCCAGCAGCCCCCCCGGTTTAATTGAGGGGGAGACCCAGTACTTC.

This clonotype turned up a few times. The rearrangement uses TRBV3-1 and TRBJ2-3; D is unclear. This CDR3 spans 15 amino acids. CDR1 is LGHDT and CDR2 is YNNKEL in the germline V gene (reference sequence). V was shortened by 0 bases and J by 4 bases, with 11 bases between the two germline ends. CDR3 coding DNA: TGTGCCAGCAGCCAAGACTCCGATGGGGCAGATACGCAGTATTTT. Protein sequence: CASSQDSDGADTQYF.